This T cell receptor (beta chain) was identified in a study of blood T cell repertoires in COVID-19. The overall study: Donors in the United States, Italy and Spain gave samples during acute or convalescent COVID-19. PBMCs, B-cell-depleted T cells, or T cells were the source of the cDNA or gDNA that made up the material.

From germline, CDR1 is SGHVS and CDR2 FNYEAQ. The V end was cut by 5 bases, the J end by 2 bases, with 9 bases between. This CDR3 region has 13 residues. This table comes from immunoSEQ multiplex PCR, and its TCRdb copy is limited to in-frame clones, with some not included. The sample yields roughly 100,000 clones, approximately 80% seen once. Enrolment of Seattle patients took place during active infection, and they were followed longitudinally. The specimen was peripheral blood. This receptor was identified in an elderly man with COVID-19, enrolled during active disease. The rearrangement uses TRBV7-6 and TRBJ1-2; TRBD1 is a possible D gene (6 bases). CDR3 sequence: CASSRGQNYGYTF. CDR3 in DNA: TGTGCCAGCAGCCGCGGACAGAACTATGGCTACACCTTC.